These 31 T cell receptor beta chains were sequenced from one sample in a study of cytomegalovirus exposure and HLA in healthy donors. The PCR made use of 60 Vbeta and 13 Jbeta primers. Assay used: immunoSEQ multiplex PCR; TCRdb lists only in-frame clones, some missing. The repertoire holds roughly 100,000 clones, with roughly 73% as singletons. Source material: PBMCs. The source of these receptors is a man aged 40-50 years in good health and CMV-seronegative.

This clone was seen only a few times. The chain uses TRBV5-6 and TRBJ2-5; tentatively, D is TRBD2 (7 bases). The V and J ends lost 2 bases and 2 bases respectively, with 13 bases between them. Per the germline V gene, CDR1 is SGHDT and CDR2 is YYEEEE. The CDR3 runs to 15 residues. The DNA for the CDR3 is TGTGCCAGCAGCTTCCGAGGGGGGGGGCAAGAGACCCAGTACTTC. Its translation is CASSFRGGGQETQYF.

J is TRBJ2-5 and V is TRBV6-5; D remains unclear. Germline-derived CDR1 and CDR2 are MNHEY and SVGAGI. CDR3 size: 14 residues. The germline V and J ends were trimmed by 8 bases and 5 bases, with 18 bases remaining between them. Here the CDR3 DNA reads TGTGCCAGCCCCGGCCTGTCCCTGAGGGAGACCCAGTACTTC. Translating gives CASPGLSLRETQYF.

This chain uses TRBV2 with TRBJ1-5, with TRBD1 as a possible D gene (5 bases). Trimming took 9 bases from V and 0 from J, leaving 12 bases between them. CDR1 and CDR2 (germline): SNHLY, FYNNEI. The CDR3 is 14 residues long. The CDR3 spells CARGGLYSNQPQHF. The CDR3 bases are TGTGCCAGGGGGGGGTTGTATAGCAATCAGCCCCAGCATTTT.

The CDR3 spells CASSAYRSTNEKLFF. The CDR3 DNA reads TGTGCCAGCAGCGCGTACAGGTCAACTAATGAAAAACTGTTTTTT. The chain couples TRBV11-2 to TRBJ1-4, with a tentative D call TRBD1 (5 bases). V was shortened by 5 bases and J by 0 bases, with 10 bases between the two germline ends. The CDR3 is made up of 15 amino acids. CDR1 SGHAT and CDR2 FQNNGV come from the germline V gene.

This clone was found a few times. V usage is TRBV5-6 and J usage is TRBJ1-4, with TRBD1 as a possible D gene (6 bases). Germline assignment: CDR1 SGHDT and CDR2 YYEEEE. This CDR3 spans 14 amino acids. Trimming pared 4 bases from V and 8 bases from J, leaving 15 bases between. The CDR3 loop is CASSGGGPAEKLFF. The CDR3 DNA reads TGTGCCAGCAGCGGGGGGGGGCCTGCAGAAAAACTGTTTTTT.

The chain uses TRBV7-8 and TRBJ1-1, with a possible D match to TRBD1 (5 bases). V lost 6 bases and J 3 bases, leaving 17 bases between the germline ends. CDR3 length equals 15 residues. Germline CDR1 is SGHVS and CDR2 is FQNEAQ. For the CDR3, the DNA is TGTGCCAGCAGTCGGGGTGGGGGAGGGGACACTGAAGCTTTCTTT. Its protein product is CASSRGGGGDTEAFF.

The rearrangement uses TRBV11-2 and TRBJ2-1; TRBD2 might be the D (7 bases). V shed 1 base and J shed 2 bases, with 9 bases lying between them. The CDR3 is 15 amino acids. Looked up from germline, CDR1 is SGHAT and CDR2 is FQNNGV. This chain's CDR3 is CASSLVRGPYNEQFF. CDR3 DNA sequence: TGTGCCAGCAGCTTAGTGCGGGGGCCCTACAATGAGCAGTTCTTC.

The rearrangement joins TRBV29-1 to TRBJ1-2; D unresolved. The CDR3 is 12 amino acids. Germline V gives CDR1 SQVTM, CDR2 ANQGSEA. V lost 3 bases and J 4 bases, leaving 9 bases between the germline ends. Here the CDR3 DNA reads TGCAGCGTTGAGGAGGTCGGCTATGGCTACACCTTC. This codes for CSVEEVGYGYTF.

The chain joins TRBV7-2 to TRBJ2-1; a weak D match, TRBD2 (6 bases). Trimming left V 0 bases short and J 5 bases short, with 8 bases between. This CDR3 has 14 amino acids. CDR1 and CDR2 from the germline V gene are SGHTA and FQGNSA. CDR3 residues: CASSLAGLNNEQFF. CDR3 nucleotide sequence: TGTGCCAGCAGCTTAGCGGGACTCAACAATGAGCAGTTCTTC. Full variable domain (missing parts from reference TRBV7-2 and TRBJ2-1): GAGVSQSPSNKVTEKGKDVELRCDPISGHTALYWYRQSLGQGLEFLIYFQGNSAPDKSGLPSDRFSAERTGGSVSTLTIQRTQQEDSAVYLCASSLAGLNNEQFFGPGTRLTVL.

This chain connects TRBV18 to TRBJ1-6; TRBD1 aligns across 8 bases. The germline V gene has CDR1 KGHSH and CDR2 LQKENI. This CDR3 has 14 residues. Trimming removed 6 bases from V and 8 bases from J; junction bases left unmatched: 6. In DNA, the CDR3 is TGTGCCAGCTCGTACAGGGGGTACGATTCACCCCTCCACTTT. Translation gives CASSYRGYDSPLHF. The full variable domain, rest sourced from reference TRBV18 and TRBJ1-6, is NAGVMQNPRHLVRRRGQEARLRCSPMKGHSHVYWYRQLPEEGLKFMVYLQKENIIDESGMPKERFSAEFPKEGPSILRIQQVVRGDSAAYFCASSYRGYDSPLHFGNGTRLTVT.

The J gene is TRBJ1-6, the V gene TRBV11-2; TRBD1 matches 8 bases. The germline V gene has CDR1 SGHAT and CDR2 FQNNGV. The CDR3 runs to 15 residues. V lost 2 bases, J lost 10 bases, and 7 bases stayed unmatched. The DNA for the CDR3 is TGTGCCAGCAGCTTATCCGGACAGGGCCGGTCACCCCTCCACTTT. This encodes CASSLSGQGRSPLHF.

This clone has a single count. CDR3 in amino acids: CASSRQCMNTEAFF. In nucleotides, the CDR3 is TGCGCCAGCAGCCGACAGTGTATGAACACTGAAGCTTTCTTT. The rearrangement links TRBV5-1 to TRBJ1-1; D possibly corresponds to TRBD1 (5 bases). The CDR3 sequence is 14 residues long. V dropped 4 bases and J dropped 0 bases, with 10 bases sitting between them. CDR1 and CDR2 from the germline V gene are SGHRS and YFSETQ.

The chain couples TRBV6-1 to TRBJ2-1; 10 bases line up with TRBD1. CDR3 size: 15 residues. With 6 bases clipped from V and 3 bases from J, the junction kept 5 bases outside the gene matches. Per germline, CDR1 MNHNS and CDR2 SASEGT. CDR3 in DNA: TGTGCCAGCAGCGTCCGGGACAGGGGCTACAATGAGCAGTTCTTC. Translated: CASSVRDRGYNEQFF.

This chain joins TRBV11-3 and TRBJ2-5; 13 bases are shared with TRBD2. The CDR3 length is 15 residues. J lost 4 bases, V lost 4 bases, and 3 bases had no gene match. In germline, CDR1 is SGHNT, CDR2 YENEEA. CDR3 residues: CASSSTSGGIETQYF. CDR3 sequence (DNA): TGTGCCAGCAGCTCGACTAGCGGGGGGATAGAGACCCAGTACTTC.

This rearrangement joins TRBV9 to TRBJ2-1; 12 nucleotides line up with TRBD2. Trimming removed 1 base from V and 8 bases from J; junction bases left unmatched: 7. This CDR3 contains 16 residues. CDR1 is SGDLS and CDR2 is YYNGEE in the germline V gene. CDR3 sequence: CASSVLPTSGGDEQFF. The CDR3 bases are TGTGCCAGCAGCGTACTACCGACTAGCGGGGGCGATGAGCAGTTCTTC.

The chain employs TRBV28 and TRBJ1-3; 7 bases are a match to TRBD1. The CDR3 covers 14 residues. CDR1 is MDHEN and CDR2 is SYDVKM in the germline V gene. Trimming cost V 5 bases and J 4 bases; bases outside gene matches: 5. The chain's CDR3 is CASSGPGQGNTIYF. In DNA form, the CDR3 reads TGTGCCAGCAGTGGGCCGGGACAGGGAAACACCATATATTTT. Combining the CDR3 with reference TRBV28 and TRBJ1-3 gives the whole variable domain DVKVTQSSRYLVKRTGEKVFLECVQDMDHENMFWYRQDPGLGLRLIYFSYDVKMKEKGDIPEGYSVSREKKERFSLILESASTNQTSMYLCASSGPGQGNTIYFGEGSWLTVV.

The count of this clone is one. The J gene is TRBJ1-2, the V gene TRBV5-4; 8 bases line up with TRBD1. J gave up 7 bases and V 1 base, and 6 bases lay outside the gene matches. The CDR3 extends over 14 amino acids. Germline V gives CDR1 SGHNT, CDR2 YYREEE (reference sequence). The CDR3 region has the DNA TGTGCCAGCAGCTTGAAGGACAGGGTAGCTGGCTACACCTTC. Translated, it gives CASSLKDRVAGYTF.

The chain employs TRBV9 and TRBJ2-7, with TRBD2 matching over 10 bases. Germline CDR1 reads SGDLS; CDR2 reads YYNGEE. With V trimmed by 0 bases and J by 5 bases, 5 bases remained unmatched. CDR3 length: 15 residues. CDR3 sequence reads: CASSVESGGVDEQYF. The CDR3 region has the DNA TGTGCCAGCAGCGTAGAAAGCGGGGGGGTCGACGAGCAGTACTTC.

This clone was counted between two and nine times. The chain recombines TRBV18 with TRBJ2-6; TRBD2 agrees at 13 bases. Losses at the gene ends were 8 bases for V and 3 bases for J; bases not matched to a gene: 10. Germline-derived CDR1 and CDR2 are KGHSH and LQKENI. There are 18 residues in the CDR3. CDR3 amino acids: CASALQGLAGYGANVLTF. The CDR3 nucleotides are TGTGCCAGCGCACTACAGGGACTAGCGGGGTATGGGGCCAACGTCCTGACTTTC.

CDR3 residues: CASSLDFRTSYEQYF. CDR3 sequence (DNA): TGTGCCAGCAGCTTGGATTTCCGGACATCGTACGAGCAGTACTTC. The chain combines TRBV5-6 with TRBJ2-5, with a possible D match to TRBD1 (5 bases). The J call is uncertain, as TRBJ2-7 better fits the DNA end. This CDR3 contains 15 residues. The V gene's germline CDR1 is SGHDT and CDR2 YYEEEE.

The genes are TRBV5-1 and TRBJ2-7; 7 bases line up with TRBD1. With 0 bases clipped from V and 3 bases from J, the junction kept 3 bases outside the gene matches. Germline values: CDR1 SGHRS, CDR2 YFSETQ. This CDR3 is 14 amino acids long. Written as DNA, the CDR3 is TGCGCCAGCAGCTTGGAACAGGGGTACTACGAGCAGTACTTC. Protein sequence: CASSLEQGYYEQYF.

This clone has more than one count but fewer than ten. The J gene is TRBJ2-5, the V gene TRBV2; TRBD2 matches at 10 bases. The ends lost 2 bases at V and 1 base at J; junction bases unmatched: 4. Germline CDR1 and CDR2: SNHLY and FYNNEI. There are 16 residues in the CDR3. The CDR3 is CASSERASGGQETQYF. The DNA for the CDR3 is TGTGCCAGCAGTGAACGGGCTAGCGGGGGCCAAGAGACCCAGTACTTC.

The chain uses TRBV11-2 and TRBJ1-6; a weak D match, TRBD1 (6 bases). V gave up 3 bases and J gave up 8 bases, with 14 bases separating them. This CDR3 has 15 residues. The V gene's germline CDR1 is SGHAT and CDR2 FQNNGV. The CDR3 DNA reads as TGTGCCAGCAGCTTCGGTCGGGGGGCTTATTCACCCCTCCACTTT. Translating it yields CASSFGRGAYSPLHF.

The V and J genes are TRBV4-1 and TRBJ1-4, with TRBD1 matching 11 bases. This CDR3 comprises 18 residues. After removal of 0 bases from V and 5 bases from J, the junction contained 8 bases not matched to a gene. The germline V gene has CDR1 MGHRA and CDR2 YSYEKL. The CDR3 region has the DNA TGCGCCAGCAGCCAAGACTGGAGGACAGGGGGCCAAAATGAAAAACTGTTTTTT. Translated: CASSQDWRTGGQNEKLFF.

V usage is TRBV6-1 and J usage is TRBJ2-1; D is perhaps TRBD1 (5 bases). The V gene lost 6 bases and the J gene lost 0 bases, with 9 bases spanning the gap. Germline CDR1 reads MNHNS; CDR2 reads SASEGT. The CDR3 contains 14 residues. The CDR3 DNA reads TGTGCCAGCAGGGGGCCTAGCTCCTACAATGAGCAGTTCTTC. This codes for CASRGPSSYNEQFF.

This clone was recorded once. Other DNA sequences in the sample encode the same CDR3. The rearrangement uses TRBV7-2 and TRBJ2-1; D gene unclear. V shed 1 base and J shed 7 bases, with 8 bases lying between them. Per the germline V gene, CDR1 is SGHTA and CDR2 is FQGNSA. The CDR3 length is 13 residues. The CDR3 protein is CASSLGRLNEQFF. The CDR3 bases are TGTGCCAGCAGCTTAGGTCGGTTGAATGAGCAGTTCTTC. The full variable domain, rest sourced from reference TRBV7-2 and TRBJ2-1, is GAGVSQSPSNKVTEKGKDVELRCDPISGHTALYWYRQSLGQGLEFLIYFQGNSAPDKSGLPSDRFSAERTGGSVSTLTIQRTQQEDSAVYLCASSLGRLNEQFFGPGTRLTVL.

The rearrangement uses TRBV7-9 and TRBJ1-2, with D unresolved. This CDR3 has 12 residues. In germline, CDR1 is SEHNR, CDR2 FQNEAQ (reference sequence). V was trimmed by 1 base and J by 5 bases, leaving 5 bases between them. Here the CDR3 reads CASSLGRYGYTF. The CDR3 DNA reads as TGTGCCAGCAGCTTAGGCAGATATGGCTACACCTTC.

CDR3 sequence: CASSYRLTDTQYF. Here the CDR3 DNA reads TGTGCCAGTAGTTACAGGTTAACAGATACGCAGTATTTT. The V and J genes are TRBV19 and TRBJ2-3; tentatively, D is TRBD1 (5 bases). Germline V gives CDR1 LNHDA, CDR2 SQIVND (reference sequence). The CDR3 contains 13 residues. V lost 5 bases and J 3 bases, leaving 9 bases between the germline ends.

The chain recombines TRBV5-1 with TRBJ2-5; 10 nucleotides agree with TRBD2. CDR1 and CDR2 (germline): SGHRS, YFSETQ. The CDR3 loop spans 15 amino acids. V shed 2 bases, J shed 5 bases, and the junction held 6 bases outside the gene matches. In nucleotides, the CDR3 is TGCGCCAGCAGCTTCGGGACTAGCGTGGGTGAGACCCAGTACTTC. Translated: CASSFGTSVGETQYF.

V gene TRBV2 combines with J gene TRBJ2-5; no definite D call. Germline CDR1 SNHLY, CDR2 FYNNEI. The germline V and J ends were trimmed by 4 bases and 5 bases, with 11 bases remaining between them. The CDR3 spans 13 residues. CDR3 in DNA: TGTGCCAGCAGTGCCCACCCTCGGGAGACCCAGTACTTC. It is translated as CASSAHPRETQYF.

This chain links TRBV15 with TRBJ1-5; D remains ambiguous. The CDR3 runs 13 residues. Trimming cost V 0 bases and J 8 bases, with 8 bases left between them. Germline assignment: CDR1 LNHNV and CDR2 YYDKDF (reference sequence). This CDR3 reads CATSRDLEEPQHF. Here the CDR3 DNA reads TGTGCCACCAGCAGAGATCTTGAGGAGCCCCAGCATTTT.